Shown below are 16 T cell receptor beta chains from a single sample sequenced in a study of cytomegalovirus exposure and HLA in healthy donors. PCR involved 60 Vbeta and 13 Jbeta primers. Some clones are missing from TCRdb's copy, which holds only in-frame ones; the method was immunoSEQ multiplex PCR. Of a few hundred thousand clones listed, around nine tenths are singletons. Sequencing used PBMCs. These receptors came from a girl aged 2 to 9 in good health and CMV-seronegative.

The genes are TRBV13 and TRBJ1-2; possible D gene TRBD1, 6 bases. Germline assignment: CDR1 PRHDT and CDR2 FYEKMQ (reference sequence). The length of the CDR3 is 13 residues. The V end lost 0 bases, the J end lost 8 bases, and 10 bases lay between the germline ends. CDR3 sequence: CASSLGRGGGYTF. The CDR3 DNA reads TGTGCCAGCAGCTTAGGCAGGGGAGGGGGCTACACCTTC. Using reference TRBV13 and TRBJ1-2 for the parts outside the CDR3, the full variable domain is AAGVIQSPRHLIKEKRETATLKCYPIPRHDTVYWYQQGPGQDPQFLISFYEKMQSDKGSIPDRFSAQQFSDYHSELNMSSLELGDSALYFCASSLGRGGGYTFGSGTRLTVV.

The CDR3 loop is CASSPFDSAYEQYF. DNA of the CDR3: TGTGCCAGCAGCCCCTTCGACAGTGCCTACGAGCAGTACTTC. The chain carries TRBV5-5 and TRBJ2-7; perhaps TRBD1 as D (5 bases). V was pared by 4 bases and J by 2 bases, with 13 bases between. Per the germline V gene, CDR1 is SGHKS and CDR2 is YYEKEE (reference sequence). The CDR3 is 14 residues long.

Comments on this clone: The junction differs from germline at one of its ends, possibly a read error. For the CDR3, the DNA is TGTGCCAGCAGTGTATCCACTTATACCGCTAACTATGGCTACACCTTC. It codes for CASSVSTYTANYGYTF. V usage is TRBV27 and J usage is TRBJ1-2, with D uncertain. Germline V gene data show CDR1 as MNHEY and CDR2 as SMNVEV (reference sequence). CDR3 length: 16 amino acids.

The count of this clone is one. For the CDR3, the DNA is TGTGCCAGCAGTGGAGACAGGGGTCAGCCCCAGCATTTT. Its protein is CASSGDRGQPQHF. The chain joins TRBV6-5 to TRBJ1-5; 8 bases align to TRBD1. V shed 5 bases and J 6 bases; nucleotides not matched to a gene: 3. The V gene's germline CDR1 is MNHEY and CDR2 SVGAGI. This CDR3 has 13 residues.

CDR3 sequence reads: CASSTGQGATRGEKLFF. The DNA for the CDR3 is TGTGCCAGTAGTACAGGACAGGGGGCCACCAGAGGCGAAAAACTGTTTTTT. The V call is TRBV19, the J call TRBJ1-4, with TRBD1 identical over 11 bases. The CDR3 spans 17 residues. After removal of 4 bases from V and 8 bases from J, the junction contained 12 bases not matched to a gene. Germline V gene lookup returns CDR1 LNHDA and CDR2 SQIVND (reference sequence).

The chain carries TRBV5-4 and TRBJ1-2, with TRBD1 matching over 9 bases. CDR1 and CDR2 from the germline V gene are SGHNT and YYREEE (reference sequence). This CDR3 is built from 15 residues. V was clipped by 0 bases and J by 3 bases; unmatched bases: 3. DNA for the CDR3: TGTGCCAGCAGCTTGGGGACAGGGGCCTACTATGGCTACACCTTC. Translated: CASSLGTGAYYGYTF.

CDR3 in amino acids: CASSEPREAANYLNTQYF. In DNA form, the CDR3 reads TGCGCCAGCAGTGAGCCGAGAGAAGCGGCTAATTATTTGAATACGCAGTATTTT. The chain couples TRBV10-2 to TRBJ2-3; TRBD2 might be the D (5 bases). V dropped 2 bases and J dropped 7 bases, with 25 bases sitting between them. The CDR3 sequence is 18 residues long. Per germline, CDR1 WSHSY and CDR2 SAAADI.

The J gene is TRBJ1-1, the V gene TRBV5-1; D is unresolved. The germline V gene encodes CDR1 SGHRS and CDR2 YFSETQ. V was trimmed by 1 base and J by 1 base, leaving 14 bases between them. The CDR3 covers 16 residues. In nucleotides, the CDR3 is TGCGCCAGCAGCTTGTCACCGGGGTCTCAGAACACTGAAGCTTTCTTT. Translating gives CASSLSPGSQNTEAFF.

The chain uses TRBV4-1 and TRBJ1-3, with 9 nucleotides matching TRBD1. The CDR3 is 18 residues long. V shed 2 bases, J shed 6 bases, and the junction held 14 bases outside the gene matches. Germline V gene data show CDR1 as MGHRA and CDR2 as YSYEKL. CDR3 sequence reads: CASSQSGGGQGVPNTIYF. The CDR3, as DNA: TGCGCCAGCAGCCAAAGTGGAGGGGGACAGGGTGTGCCAAACACCATATATTTT.

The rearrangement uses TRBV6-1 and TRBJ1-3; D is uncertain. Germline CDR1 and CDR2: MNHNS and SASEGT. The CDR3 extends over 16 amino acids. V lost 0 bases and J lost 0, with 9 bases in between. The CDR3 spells CASSEAPRVSGNTIYF. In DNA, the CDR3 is TGTGCCAGCAGTGAAGCGCCTCGGGTCTCTGGAAACACCATATATTTT.

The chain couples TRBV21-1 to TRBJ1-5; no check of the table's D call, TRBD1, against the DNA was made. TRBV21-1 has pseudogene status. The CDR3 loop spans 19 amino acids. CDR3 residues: CASSKCDRGGYGSNQPQHF. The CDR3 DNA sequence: TGTGCCAGCAGCAAATGTGACAGGGGCGGATATGGGAGCAATCAGCCCCAGCATTTT.

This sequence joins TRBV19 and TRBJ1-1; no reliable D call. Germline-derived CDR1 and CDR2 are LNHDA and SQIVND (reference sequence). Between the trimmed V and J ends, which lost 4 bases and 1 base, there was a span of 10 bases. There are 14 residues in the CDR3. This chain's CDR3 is CASSSLGENTEAFF. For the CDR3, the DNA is TGTGCCAGTAGTAGCCTAGGAGAGAACACTGAAGCTTTCTTT.

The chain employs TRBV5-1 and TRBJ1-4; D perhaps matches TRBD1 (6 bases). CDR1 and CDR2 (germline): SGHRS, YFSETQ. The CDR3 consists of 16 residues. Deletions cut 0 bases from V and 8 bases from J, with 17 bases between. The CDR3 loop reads CASSLGGQMSNEKLFF. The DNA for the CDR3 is TGCGCCAGCAGCTTGGGTGGACAGATGAGTAACGAAAAACTGTTTTTT.

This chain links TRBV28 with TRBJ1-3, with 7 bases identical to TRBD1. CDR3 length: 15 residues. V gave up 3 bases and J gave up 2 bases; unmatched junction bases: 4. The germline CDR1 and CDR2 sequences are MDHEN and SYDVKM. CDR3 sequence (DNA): TGTGCCAGCAGTTTCCAAACAGGGGCTGGAAACACCATATATTTT. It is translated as CASSFQTGAGNTIYF. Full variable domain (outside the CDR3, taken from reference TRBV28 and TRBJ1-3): DVKVTQSSRYLVKRTGEKVFLECVQDMDHENMFWYRQDPGLGLRLIYFSYDVKMKEKGDIPEGYSVSREKKERFSLILESASTNQTSMYLCASSFQTGAGNTIYFGEGSWLTVV.

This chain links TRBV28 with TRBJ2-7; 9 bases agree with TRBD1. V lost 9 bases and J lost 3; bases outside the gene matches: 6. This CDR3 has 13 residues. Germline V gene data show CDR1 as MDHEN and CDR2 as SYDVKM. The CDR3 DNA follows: TGTGCCAGTCTGGACAGGGGAGGCTACGAGCAGTACTTC. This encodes CASLDRGGYEQYF.

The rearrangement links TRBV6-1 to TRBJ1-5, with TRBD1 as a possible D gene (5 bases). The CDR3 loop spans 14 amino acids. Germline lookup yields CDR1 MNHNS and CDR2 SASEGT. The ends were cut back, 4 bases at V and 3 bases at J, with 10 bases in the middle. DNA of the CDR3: TGTGCCAGCAGTGGGGCAGGGTACAATCAGCCCCAGCATTTT. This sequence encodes CASSGAGYNQPQHF.